What follows is one TCR beta chain and its context. Per the original methods: Amplification of reference gene primers provided the estimated nucleated cell counts. Some clones are missing from TCRdb's copy, which holds only in-frame ones; the method was immunoSEQ multiplex PCR. That table is the source of V, J and clone size, and D and trimming were worked out from the DNA. The table records about 360,000 clones, approximately 86% of them present only once. Looked up from germline, CDR1 is GTSNPN and CDR2 is SVGIG (reference sequence). V was pared by 0 bases and J by 5 bases, with 13 bases between. CDR3 length equals 14 residues. The data originate from a study of blood T cell repertoires in COVID-19. Followed over time, Seattle patients had been enrolled while infection was active.

The sequenced sample consisted of peripheral blood. This receptor was identified in a woman aged 55-69 years with COVID-19, enrolled during active disease. The V gene is TRBV30, the J gene TRBJ1-1; D gene uncertain. CDR3: CAWSVKAGWTEAFF. CDR3 DNA: TGTGCCTGGAGTGTCAAGGCGGGGTGGACTGAAGCTTTCTTT.